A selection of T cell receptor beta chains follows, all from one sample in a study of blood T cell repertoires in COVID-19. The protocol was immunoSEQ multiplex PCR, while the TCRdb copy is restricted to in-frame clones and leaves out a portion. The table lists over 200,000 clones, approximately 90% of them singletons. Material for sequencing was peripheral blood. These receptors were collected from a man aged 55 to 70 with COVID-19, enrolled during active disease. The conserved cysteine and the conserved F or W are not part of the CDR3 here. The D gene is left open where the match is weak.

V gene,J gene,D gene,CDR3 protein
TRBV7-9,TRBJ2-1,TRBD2,ASSPTGGSSYNEQF
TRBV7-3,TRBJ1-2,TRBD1,ASSAGGTGDGYT
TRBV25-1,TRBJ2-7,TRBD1,ASAPHLGQGKEQY
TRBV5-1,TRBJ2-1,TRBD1,ASSLDRVAYNEQF
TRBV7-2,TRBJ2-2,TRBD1,ASSDQGAWTGELF
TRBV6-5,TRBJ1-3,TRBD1,ASSPMTGVGNTIY
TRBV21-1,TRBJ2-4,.,ASTFPGTSSFRGCVRNIQY
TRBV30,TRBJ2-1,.,ACFVNFSYNEQF
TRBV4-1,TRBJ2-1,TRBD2,ASSQGSGSGSYNEQF
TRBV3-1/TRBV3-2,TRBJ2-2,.,ASSQGQIPGELF
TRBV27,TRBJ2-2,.,ASSVLPGELF
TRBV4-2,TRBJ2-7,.,ASSQDSSSYEQY
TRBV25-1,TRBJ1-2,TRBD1,ASSDLDRARGYT
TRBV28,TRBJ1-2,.,ASSLHSVPQGRGYT
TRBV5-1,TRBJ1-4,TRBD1,ASSLRTGANEKLF
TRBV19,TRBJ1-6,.,ASSITTEVTYNSPLH
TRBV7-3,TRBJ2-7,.,ASSLTRDYEQY
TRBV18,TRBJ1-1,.,ASSPRLDRDTEAF
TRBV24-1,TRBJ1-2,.,ATSDGVGYT
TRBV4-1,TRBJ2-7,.,ASSQDKTGRSEQY
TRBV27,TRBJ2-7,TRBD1,ASSLFVSLGTGAPYEQY
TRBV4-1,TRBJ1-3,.,ASSQDTGWASGNTIY
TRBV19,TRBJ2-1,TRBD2,ASSISGGTYNEQF
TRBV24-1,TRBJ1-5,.,ATPWEGYNQPQH
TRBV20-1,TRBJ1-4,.,SAYSNEKLF
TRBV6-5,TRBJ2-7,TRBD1,ASRTKGTGAREQY
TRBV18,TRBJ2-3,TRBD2,ASSPLGGSGADTQY
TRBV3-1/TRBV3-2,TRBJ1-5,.,ASSQDNRHQPQH
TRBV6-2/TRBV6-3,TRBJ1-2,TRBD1,ASSSHPGQAYGYT
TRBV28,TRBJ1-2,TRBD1,ASSRDRVYGYT
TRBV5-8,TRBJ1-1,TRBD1,ASSFRTGGLNTEAF
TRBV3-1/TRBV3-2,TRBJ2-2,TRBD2,ASSQVQKFVSGDAGELF
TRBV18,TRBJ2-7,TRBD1,ASSPGQGSSYEQY
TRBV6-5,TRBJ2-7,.,ASSSAGLRYEQY
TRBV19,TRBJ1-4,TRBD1,ASGRDRLNEKLF
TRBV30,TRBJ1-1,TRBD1,AWSRARQGFNTEAF
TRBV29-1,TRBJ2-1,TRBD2,SVERGRTYNEQF
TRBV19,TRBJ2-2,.,ASSNPDSNTGELF
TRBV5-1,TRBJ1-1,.,ASSWGGHTEAF
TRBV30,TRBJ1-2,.,AWSEGRNDGYT
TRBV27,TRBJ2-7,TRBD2,ASSFLAGEDEQY
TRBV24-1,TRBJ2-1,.,ATSDVGANYNEQF
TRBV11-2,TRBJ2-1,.,ASLNQGNEQF
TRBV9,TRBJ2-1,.,ASSVGPANEQF
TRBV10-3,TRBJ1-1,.,AISSTANTEAF